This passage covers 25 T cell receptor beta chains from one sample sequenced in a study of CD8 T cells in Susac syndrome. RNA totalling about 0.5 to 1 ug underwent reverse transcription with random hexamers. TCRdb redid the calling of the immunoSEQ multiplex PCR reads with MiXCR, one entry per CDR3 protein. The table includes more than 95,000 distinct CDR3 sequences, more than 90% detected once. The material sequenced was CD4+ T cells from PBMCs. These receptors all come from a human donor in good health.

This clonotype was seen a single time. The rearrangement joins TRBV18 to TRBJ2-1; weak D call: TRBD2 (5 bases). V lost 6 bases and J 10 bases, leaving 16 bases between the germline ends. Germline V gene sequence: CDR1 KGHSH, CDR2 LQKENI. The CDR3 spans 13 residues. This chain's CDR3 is CASSANEGDEQFF. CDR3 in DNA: TGTGCCAGCTCCGCCAACGAGGGCGACGAGCAGTTCTTC.

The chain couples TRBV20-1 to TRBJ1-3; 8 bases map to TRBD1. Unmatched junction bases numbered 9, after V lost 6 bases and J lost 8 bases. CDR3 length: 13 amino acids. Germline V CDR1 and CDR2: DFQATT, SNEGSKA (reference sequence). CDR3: CSARQGPGDTIYF. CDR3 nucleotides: TGCAGTGCCCGACAGGGGCCCGGGGACACCATATATTTT.

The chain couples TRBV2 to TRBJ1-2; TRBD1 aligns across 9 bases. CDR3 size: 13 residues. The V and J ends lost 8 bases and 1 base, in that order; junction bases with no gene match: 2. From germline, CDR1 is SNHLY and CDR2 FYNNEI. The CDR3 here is CASGQGLNYGYTF. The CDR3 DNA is TGTGCCAGCGGACAGGGGCTTAACTATGGCTACACCTTC.

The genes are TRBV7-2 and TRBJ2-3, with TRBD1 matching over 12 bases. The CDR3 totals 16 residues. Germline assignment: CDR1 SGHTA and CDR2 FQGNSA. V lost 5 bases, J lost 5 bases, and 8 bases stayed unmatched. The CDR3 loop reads CASSRGQGAMRDTQYF. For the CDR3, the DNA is TGTGCCAGCAGCCGGGGACAGGGGGCGATGAGAGATACGCAGTATTTT.

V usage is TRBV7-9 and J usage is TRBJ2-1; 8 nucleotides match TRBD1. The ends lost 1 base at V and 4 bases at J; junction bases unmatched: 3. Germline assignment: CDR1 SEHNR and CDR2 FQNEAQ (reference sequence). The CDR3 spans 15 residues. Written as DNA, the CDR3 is TGTGCCAGCAGCTTAGGACAGGGGAAATACAATGAGCAGTTCTTC. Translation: CASSLGQGKYNEQFF.

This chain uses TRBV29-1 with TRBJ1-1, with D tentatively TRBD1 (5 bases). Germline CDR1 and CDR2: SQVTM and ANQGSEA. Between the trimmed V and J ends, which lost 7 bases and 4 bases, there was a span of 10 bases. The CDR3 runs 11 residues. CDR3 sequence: CSADRTTEAFF. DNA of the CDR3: TGCAGCGCAGACAGAACCACTGAAGCTTTCTTT.

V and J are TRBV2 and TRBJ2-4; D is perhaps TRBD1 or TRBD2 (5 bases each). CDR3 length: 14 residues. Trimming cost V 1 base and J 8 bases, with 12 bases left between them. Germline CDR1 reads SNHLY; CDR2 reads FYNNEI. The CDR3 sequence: CASSEEGVGDIQYF. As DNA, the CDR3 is TGTGCCAGCAGTGAAGAGGGAGTAGGGGACATTCAGTACTTC.

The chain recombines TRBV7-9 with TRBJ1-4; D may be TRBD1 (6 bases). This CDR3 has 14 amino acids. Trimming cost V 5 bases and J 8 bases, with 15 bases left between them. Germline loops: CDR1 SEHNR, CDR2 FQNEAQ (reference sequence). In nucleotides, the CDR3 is TGTGCCAGCAGCACCTACAGGGATGAGGAAAAACTGTTTTTT. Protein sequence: CASSTYRDEEKLFF.

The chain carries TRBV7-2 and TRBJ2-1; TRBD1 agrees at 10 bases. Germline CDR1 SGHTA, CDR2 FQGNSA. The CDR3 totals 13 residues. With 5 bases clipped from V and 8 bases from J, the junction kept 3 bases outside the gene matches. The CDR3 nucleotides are TGTGCCAGCAGCCTGGGACAGGGGTATGAGCAGTTCTTC. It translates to CASSLGQGYEQFF. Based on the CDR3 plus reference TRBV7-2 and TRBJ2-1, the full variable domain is GAGVSQSPSNKVTEKGKDVELRCDPISGHTALYWYRQSLGQGLEFLIYFQGNSAPDKSGLPSDRFSAERTGGSVSTLTIQRTQQEDSAVYLCASSLGQGYEQFFGPGTRLTVL.

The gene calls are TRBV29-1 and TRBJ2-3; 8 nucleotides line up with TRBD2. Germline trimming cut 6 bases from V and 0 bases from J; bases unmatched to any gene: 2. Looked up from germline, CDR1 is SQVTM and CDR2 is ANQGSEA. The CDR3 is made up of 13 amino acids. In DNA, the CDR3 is TGCAGCGTCGTAGCGGGAAGCACAGATACGCAGTATTTT. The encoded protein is CSVVAGSTDTQYF.

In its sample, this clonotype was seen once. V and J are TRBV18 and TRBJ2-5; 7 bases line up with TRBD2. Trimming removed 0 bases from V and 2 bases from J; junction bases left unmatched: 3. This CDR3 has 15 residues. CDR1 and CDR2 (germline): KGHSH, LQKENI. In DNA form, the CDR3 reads TGTGCCAGCTCACCACCGCGGGGAGGGCAAGAGACCCAGTACTTC. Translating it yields CASSPPRGGQETQYF.

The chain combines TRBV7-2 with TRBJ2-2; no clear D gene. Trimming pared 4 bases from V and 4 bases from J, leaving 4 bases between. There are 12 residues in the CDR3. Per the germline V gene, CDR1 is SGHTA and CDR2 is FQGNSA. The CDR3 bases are TGTGCCAGCAGCTGGAGCACCGGGGAGCTGTTTTTT. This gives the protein CASSWSTGELFF. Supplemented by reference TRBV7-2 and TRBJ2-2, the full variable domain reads GAGVSQSPSNKVTEKGKDVELRCDPISGHTALYWYRQSLGQGLEFLIYFQGNSAPDKSGLPSDRFSAERTGGSVSTLTIQRTQQEDSAVYLCASSWSTGELFFGEGSRLTVL.

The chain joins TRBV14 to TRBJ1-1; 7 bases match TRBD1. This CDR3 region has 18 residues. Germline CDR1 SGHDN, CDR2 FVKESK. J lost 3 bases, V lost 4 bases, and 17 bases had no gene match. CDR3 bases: TGTGCCAGCAGCCGCCGGAGAAAACAGGGGAATCTTCACACTGAAGCTTTCTTT. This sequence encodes CASSRRRKQGNLHTEAFF.

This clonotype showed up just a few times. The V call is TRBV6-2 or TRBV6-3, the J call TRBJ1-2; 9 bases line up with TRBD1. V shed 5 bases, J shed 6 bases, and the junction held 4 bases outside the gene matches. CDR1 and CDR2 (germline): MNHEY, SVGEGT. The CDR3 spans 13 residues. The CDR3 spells CASSPRTGDGYTF. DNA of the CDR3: TGTGCCAGCAGTCCCCGGACAGGGGATGGCTACACCTTC.

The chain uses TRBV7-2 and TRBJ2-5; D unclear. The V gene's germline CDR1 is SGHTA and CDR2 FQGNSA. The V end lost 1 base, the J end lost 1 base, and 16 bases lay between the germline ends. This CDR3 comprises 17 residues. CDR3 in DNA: TGTGCCAGCAGCTTAGAAGGGCCAAGTGGCTTCCAAGAGACCCAGTACTTC. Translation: CASSLEGPSGFQETQYF.

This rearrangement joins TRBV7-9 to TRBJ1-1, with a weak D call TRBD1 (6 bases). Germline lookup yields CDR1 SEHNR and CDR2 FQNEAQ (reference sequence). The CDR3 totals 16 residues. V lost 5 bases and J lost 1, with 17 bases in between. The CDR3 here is CASSAVSRGQNTEAFF. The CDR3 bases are TGTGCCAGCAGCGCCGTTTCCCGGGGACAGAACACTGAAGCTTTCTTT.

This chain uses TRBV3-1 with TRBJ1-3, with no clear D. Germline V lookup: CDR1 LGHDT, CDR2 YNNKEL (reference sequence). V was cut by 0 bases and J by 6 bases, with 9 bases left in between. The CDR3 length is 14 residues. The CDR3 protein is CASSQDGTENTIYF. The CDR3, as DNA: TGTGCCAGCAGCCAAGATGGTACTGAAAACACCATATATTTT.

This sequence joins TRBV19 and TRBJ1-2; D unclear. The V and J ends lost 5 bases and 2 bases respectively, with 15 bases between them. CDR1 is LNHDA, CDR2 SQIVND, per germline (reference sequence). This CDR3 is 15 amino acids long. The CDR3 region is CASSSRLPPNYGYTF. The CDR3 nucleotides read TGTGCCAGTAGTTCCCGTTTACCCCCAAACTATGGCTACACCTTC.

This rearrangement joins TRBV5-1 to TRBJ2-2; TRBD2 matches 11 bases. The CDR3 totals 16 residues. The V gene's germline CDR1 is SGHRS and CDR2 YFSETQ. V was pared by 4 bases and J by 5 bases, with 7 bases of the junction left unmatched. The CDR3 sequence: CASSTGLAAQTGELFF. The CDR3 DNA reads TGCGCCAGCAGCACGGGACTAGCGGCCCAAACCGGGGAGCTGTTTTTT.

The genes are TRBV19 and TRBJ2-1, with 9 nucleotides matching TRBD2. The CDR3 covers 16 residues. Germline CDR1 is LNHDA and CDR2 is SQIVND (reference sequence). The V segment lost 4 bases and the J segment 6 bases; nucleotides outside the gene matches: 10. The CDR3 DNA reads TGTGCCAGTAGTAGCCCGGGCGGGAGGGCTTCCAATGAGCAGTTCTTC. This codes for CASSSPGGRASNEQFF.

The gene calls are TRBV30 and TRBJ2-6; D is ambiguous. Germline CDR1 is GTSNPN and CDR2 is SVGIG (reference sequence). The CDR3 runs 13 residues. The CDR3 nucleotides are TGTGGCGCCGTCATCTCTGGGGCCAACGTCCTGACTTTC. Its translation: CGAVISGANVLTF.

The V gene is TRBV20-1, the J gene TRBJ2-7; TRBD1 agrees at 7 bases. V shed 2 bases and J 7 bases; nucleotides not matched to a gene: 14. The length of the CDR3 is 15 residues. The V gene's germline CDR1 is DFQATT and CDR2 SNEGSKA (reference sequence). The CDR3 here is CSARSTTGDVGEQYF. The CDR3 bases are TGCAGTGCTAGATCGACTACAGGGGATGTTGGGGAGCAGTACTTC.

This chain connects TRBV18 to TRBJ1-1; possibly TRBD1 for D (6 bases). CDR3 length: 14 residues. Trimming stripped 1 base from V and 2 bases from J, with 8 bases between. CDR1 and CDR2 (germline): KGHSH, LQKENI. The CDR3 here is CASSPQGENTEAFF. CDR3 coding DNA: TGTGCCAGCTCACCACAGGGGGAAAACACTGAAGCTTTCTTT. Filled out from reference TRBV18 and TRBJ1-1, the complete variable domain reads NAGVMQNPRHLVRRRGQEARLRCSPMKGHSHVYWYRQLPEEGLKFMVYLQKENIIDESGMPKERFSAEFPKEGPSILRIQQVVRGDSAAYFCASSPQGENTEAFFGQGTRLTVV.

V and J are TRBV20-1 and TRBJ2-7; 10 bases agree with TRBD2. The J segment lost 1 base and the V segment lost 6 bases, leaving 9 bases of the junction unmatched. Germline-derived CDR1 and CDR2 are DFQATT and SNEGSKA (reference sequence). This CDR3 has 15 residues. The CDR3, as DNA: TGCAGTGCGGAGGACAGCGGGAGGGTATCCTACGAGCAGTACTTC. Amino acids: CSAEDSGRVSYEQYF.

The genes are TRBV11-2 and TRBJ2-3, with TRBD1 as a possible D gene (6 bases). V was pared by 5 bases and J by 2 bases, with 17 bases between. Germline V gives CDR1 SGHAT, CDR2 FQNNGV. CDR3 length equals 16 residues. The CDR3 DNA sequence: TGTGCCAGCAGCCCCATAAGGGGACACCTCACAGATACGCAGTATTTT. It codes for CASSPIRGHLTDTQYF.